This record looks at one T cell receptor beta chain sequence and its context. Antigen unknown. The source of the sample is a study of T cells after yellow fever vaccination. Study findings and constraints: Although most clonotypes did not, a small share appeared in both CD4 and CD8 compartments. Booster sampling recovered most clones from primary vaccination (nearly 98% CD4, approximately 90% CD8).

Trimming left V 4 bases short and J 6 bases short, with 11 bases between. The CDR3 spans 13 residues. Germline values: CDR1 SGHNT, CDR2 YYREEE (reference sequence). TCRdb re-called the 5' RACE reads through MiXCR, storing one row per CDR3 protein. The sample consists of some 320,000 distinct CDR3 sequences, over 4% of them appearing once. The TCR originated in a man aged 18 to 29 who received the YFV17D yellow fever vaccine. The chain recombines TRBV5-4 with TRBJ2-1; possibly TRBD2 for D (6 bases). The specimen was PBMCs, collected 5 days after the yellow fever booster vaccination. CDR3 in DNA: TGTGCCAGCAGCCCGTCCGGGGGCAATGAGCAGTTCTTC. Protein product: CASSPSGGNEQFF.